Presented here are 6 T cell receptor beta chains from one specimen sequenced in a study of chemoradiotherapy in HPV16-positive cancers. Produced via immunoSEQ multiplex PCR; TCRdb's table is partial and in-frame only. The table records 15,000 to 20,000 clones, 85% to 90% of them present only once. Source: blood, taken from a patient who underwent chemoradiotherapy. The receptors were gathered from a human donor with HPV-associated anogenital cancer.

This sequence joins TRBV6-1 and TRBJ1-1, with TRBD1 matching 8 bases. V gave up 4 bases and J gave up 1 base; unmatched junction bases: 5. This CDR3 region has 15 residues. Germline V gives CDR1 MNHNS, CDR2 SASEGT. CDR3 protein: CASSVFGTGNTEAFF. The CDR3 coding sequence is TGTGCCAGCAGTGTCTTCGGGACAGGGAACACTGAAGCTTTCTTT.

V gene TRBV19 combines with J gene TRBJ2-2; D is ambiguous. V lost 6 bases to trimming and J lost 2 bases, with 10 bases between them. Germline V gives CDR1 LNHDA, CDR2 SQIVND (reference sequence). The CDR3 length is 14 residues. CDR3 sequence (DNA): TGTGCCAGTAGGGGTCAGTATAACACCGGGGAGCTGTTTTTT. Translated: CASRGQYNTGELFF.

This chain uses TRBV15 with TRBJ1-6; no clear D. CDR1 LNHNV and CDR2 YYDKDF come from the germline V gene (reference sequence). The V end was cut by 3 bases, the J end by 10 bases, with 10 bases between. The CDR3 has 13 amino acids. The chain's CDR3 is CATSSGLGSPLHF. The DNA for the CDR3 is TGTGCCACCAGCAGCGGGTTAGGGTCACCCCTCCACTTT.

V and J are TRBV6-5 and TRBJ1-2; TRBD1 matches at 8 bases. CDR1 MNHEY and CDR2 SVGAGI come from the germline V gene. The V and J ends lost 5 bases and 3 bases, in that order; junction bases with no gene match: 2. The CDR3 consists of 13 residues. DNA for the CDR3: TGTGCCAGCAGTCCGGGACAGGACTATGGCTACACCTTC. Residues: CASSPGQDYGYTF.

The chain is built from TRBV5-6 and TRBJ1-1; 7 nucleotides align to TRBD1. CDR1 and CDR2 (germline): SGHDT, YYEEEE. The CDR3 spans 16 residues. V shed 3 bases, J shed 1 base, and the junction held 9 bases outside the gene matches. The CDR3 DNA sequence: TGTGCCAGCAGCTGGGCCGGGACAGCTAAGAACACTGAAGCTTTCTTT. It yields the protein CASSWAGTAKNTEAFF. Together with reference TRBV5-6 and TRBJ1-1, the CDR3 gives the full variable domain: DAGVTQSPTHLIKTRGQQVTLRCSPKSGHDTVSWYQQALGQGPQFIFQYYEEEERQRGNFPDRFSGHQFPNYSSELNVNALLLGDSALYLCASSWAGTAKNTEAFFGQGTRLTVV.

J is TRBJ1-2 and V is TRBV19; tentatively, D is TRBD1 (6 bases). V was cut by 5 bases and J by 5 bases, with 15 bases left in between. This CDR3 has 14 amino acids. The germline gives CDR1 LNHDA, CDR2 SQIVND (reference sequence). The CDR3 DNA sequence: TGTGCCAGTAGTGCCCGACAGGAGACATATGGCTACACCTTC. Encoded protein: CASSARQETYGYTF.